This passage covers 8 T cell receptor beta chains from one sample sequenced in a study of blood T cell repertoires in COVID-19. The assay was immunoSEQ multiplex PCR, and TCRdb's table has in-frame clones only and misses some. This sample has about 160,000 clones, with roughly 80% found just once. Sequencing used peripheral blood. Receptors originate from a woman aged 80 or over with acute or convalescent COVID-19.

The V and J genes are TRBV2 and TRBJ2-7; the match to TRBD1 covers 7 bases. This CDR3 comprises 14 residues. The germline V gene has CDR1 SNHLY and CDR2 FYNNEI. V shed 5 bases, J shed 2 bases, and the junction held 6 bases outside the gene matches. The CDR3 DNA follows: TGTGCCAGCAGTAAGGACAGGCGAACCTACGAGCAGTACTTC. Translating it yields CASSKDRRTYEQYF.

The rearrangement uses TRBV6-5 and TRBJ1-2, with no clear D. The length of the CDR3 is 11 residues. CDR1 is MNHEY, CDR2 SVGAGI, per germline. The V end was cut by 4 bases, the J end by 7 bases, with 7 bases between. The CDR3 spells CASSSSRGYTF. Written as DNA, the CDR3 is TGTGCCAGCAGTTCCTCCCGTGGCTACACCTTC.

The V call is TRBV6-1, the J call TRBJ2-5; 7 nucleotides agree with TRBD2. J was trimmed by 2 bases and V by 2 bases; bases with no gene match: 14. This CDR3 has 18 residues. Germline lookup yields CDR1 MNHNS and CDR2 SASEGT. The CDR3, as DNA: TGTGCCAGCAGTGAATCCTTCGCGGGAGTGTCCTCTCAAGAGACCCAGTACTTC. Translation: CASSESFAGVSSQETQYF.

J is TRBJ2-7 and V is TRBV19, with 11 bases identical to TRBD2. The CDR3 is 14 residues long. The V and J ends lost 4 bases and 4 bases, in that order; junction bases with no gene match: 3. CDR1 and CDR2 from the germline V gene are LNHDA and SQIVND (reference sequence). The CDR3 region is CASSTLAGGYEQYF. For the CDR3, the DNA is TGTGCCAGTAGTACCCTAGCGGGGGGATACGAGCAGTACTTC.

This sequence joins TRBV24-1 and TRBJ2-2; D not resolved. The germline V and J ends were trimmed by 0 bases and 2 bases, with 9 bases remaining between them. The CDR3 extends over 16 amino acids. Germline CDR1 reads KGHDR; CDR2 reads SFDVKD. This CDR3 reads CATSDLQRPNTGELFF. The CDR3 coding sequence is TGTGCCACCAGTGATTTGCAGCGACCAAACACCGGGGAGCTGTTTTTT.

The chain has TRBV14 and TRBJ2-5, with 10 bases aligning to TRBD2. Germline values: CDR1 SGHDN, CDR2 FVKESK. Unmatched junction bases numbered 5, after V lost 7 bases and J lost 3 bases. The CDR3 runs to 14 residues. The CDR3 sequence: CASKGLAGEETQYF. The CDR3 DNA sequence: TGTGCCAGCAAGGGTCTAGCGGGAGAAGAGACCCAGTACTTC. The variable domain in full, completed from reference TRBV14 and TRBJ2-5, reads EAGVTQFPSHSVIEKGQTVTLRCDPISGHDNLYWYRRVMGKEIKFLLHFVKESKQDESGMPNNRFLAERTGGTYSTLKVQPAELEDSGVYFCASKGLAGEETQYFGPGTRLLVL.

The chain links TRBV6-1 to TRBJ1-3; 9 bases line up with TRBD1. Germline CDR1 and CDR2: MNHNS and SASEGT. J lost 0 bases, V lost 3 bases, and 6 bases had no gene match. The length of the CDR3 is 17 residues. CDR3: CASSDFTGGSSGNTIYF. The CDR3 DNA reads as TGTGCCAGCAGTGATTTTACAGGGGGCAGCTCTGGAAACACCATATATTTT.

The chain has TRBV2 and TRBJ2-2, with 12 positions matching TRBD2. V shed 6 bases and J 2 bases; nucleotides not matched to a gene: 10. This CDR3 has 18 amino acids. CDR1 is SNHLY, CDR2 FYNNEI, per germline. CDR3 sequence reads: CASSGTLAGGLNTGELFF. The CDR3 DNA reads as TGTGCCAGCAGCGGCACACTAGCGGGGGGCCTCAACACCGGGGAGCTGTTTTTT.